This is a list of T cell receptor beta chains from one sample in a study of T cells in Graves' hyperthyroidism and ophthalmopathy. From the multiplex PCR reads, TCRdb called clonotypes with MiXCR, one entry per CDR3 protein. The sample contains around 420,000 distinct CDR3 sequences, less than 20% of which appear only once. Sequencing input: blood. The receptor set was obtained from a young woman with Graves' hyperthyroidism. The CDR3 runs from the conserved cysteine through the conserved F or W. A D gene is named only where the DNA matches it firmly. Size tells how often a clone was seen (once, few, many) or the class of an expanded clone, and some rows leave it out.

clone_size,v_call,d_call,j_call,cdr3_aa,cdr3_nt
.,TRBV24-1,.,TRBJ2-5,CATSRGETQYF,TGTGCCACCAGCCGGGGAGAGACCCAGTACTTC
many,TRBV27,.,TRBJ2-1,CASSPTGYNEQFF,TGTGCCAGCAGCCCAACTGGCTACAATGAGCAGTTCTTC
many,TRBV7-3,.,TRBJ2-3,CASSPYHTDTQYF,TGTGCCAGCAGCCCCTACCACACAGATACGCAGTATTTT
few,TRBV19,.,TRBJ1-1,CASSIAYNTEAFF,TGTGCCAGTAGTATAGCATATAACACTGAAGCTTTCTTT
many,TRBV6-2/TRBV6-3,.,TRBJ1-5,CASSRGGDSNQPQHF,TGTGCCAGCAGCCGCGGGGGGGATAGCAATCAGCCCCAGCATTTT
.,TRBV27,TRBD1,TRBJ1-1,CASSFLSGGNTEAFF,TGTGCCAGCAGTTTCTTGTCAGGGGGGAACACTGAAGCTTTCTTT
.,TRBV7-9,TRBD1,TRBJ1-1,CASSQQGLNTEAFF,TGTGCCAGCAGCCAACAGGGGTTGAACACTGAAGCTTTCTTT
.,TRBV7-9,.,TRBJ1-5,CASSLSGASNQPQHF,TGTGCCAGCAGCTTATCGGGGGCAAGCAATCAGCCCCAGCATTTT
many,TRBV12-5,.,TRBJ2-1,CASGLSSYNEQFF,TGTGCTAGTGGGCTGAGCTCCTACAATGAGCAGTTCTTC
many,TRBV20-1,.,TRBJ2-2,CSARDLGRDHGELFF,TGCAGTGCCAGGGATCTTGGACGTGACCACGGGGAGCTGTTTTTT
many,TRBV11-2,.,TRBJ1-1,CASSPGTTSEAFF,TGTGCCAGCAGCCCAGGGACAACATCTGAAGCTTTCTTT